A selection of T cell receptor beta chains follows, all from one sample in a study of T cell repertoires in cytomegalovirus infection. TCRdb passed the reads through MiXCR, listing each CDR3 protein once. Of about 530,000 distinct CDR3 sequences listed, roughly 29% were seen once; the top ten hold roughly an eighth. Sequences were obtained from PBMCs. All receptors come from a human donor in good health (CMV status not recorded). Some clones in this sample may be carry-over from other donors' samples. CDR3s include the opening cysteine and the closing phenylalanine or tryptophan. The D gene is left open where the match is weak. The size entry is marked missing in some rows and otherwise reads once, few, many or a size class.

v_call,j_call,clone_size,d_call,cdr3_nt,cdr3_aa
TRBV6-8,TRBJ2-3,-,-,TGTGCCAGCGGTGGCGGTTTGCGCACAGATACGCAGTATTTT,CASGGGLRTDTQYF
TRBV10-3,TRBJ2-1,-,TRBD2,TGTGCCATTGGGACTAGCGGGAGGGCCGTCTCGACTGAGCAGTTCTTC,CAIGTSGRAVSTEQFF
TRBV28,TRBJ2-1,-,TRBD1,TGTGCCAGCAGTTCGGTACAGGGGTGGAATGAGCAGTTCTTC,CASSSVQGWNEQFF
TRBV6-2/TRBV6-3,TRBJ2-1,few,TRBD2,TGTGCCAGCAGTTACGATCCTAGCGGGAATAATGAGCAGTTCTTC,CASSYDPSGNNEQFF
TRBV7-8,TRBJ2-1,many,TRBD2,TGTGCCAGCAGCTCGCCCGAGACTAGCGGATACAATGAGCAGTTCTTC,CASSSPETSGYNEQFF
TRBV12-3/TRBV12-4,TRBJ2-7,few,-,TGTGCCAGCAGTTTAGGCAGTGGACTCTACGAGCAGTACTTC,CASSLGSGLYEQYF
TRBV11-3,TRBJ1-2,-,-,TGTGCCAGCAGCCGCGGTGGAGAGGGCAACTATGGCTACACCTTC,CASSRGGEGNYGYTF
TRBV24-1,TRBJ2-1,-,TRBD2,TGTGCCACCAGTGATCCGGGACTAGCTCGTACTGAGCAGTTCTTC,CATSDPGLARTEQFF
TRBV7-9,TRBJ1-1,many,-,TGTGCCATCCCGGAGGGGGGTTCGAACACTGAAGCTTTCTTT,CAIPEGGSNTEAFF
TRBV6-2/TRBV6-3,TRBJ1-5,-,TRBD1,TGTGCCAGCAGTTACGAGATGGGGACAGGGATGGGCAATCAGCCCCAGCATTTT,CASSYEMGTGMGNQPQHF
TRBV7-9,TRBJ1-1,-,TRBD1,TGTGCCAGCAGCGGGGGACAGGCGCTGAACACTGAAGCTTTCTTT,CASSGGQALNTEAFF
TRBV6-2/TRBV6-3,TRBJ1-1,-,TRBD1,TGTGCCAGCAGTCCCTCCGGACAGGGTGAAGCTTTCTTT,CASSPSGQGEAFF
TRBV15,TRBJ2-3,-,-,TGTGCCACCAGCAGAGATATTGTGGGGGATCCCACAGATACGCAGTATTTT,CATSRDIVGDPTDTQYF
TRBV6-2/TRBV6-3,TRBJ2-4,few,-,TGTGCCAGCAGCCCCAGTGGCGCAGCCAAAAACATTCAGTACTTC,CASSPSGAAKNIQYF
TRBV6-2/TRBV6-3,TRBJ2-3,few,TRBD2,TGTGCCAGCAGTGAAGAATCTAGCGGGTGGGATACGCAGTATTTT,CASSEESSGWDTQYF
TRBV11-1,TRBJ1-4,few,-,TGTGCCAGCAGCATCATCCCGACTCGTCTGGGGGAAAAACTGTTTTTT,CASSIIPTRLGEKLFF
TRBV7-2,TRBJ1-2,many,-,TGTGCCAGCAGCTCACACAGTAGGGTGGCCGGCTACACCTTC,CASSSHSRVAGYTF
TRBV7-2,TRBJ1-6,many,-,TGTGCCAGCAGAGAGGGGTACCATAATTCACCCCTCCACTTT,CASREGYHNSPLHF
TRBV7-6,TRBJ2-2,many,TRBD1,TGTGCCAGCAGCTTAGGGACAGGGCTCAGCACCGGGGAGCTGTTTTTT,CASSLGTGLSTGELFF
TRBV20-1,TRBJ1-5,-,-,TGCAGTGCCTCTTACGGGTACGGGGGCAATCAGCCCCAGCATTTT,CSASYGYGGNQPQHF
TRBV6-2/TRBV6-3,TRBJ2-1,many,-,TGTGCCAGCAGACCCACTAGAACCTCTTACAATGAGCAGTTCTTC,CASRPTRTSYNEQFF
TRBV7-6,TRBJ2-1,many,-,TGTGCCAGCAGCTACCTACGGCAGAGGGACCGAGAAAATGAGCAGTTCTTC,CASSYLRQRDRENEQFF
TRBV20-1,TRBJ1-6,-,TRBD1,TGCAGTGCTAGGTCCGGGACAGTTAATTCACCCCTCCACTTT,CSARSGTVNSPLHF
TRBV7-4,TRBJ2-1,-,TRBD2,TGTGCCAGCAGCTCTCCCGGGACTAGGGCTTTCAATGAGCAGTTCTTC,CASSSPGTRAFNEQFF
TRBV18,TRBJ2-1,-,-,TGTGCCAGCTCACCACCGGGCATCTCCTACAATGAGCAGTTCTTC,CASSPPGISYNEQFF
TRBV6-1,TRBJ2-7,many,-,TGTGCCAGCAGCAACACGGCAGCCAGAACTCACGAGCAGTACTTC,CASSNTAARTHEQYF
TRBV4-2,TRBJ2-2,-,-,TGTGCCAGCAGCCCGTTGACGGTCACCGGGGAGCTGTTTTTT,CASSPLTVTGELFF
TRBV4-3,TRBJ1-5,-,-,TGCGCCAGCAGCCAAGATTTGGCGGGATCGGATCAGCCCCAGCATTTT,CASSQDLAGSDQPQHF
TRBV20-1,TRBJ1-5,-,-,TGCAGTGCTCGAGGACTCAATAATCAGCCCCAGCATTTT,CSARGLNNQPQHF
TRBV7-9,TRBJ2-1,-,TRBD2,TGTGCCAGCAGCACTCCCGGACTAGCGGGAGTCCCTACCAATGAGCAGTTCTTC,CASSTPGLAGVPTNEQFF
TRBV6-2/TRBV6-3,TRBJ2-3,few,TRBD2,TGTGCCAGCAGTTACTTCCTAGCGGGAGGGAGCACAGATACGCAGTATTTT,CASSYFLAGGSTDTQYF
TRBV2,TRBJ2-1,-,TRBD2,TGTGCCAGCGATGGACTAGGTTCGGACAATGAGCAGTTCTTC,CASDGLGSDNEQFF
TRBV28,TRBJ1-2,-,TRBD1,TGTGCCAGCACCGACAGGGACGGCTACACCTTC,CASTDRDGYTF
TRBV2,TRBJ2-5,-,-,TGTGCCAGCAGGGACAGTCAAGAGACCCAGTACTTC,CASRDSQETQYF
TRBV6-5,TRBJ2-2,-,TRBD2,TGTGCCAGCAGTTACTCTAGCGGGAGTGGGACCGGGGAGCTGTTTTTT,CASSYSSGSGTGELFF
TRBV7-8,TRBJ2-7,few,-,TGTGCCAGCAGCGCGATCAGGGGAGGGGGCTCCGAGCAGTACTTC,CASSAIRGGGSEQYF
TRBV2,TRBJ1-1,-,-,TGTGCCAGCAGTGGGGGGCGGGGCGCGGGGACTGAAGCTTTCTTT,CASSGGRGAGTEAFF
TRBV7-9,TRBJ2-1,few,TRBD2,TGTGCCAGCAGTCTCCGAAAGACTAGCGGGAACAATGAGCAGTTCTTC,CASSLRKTSGNNEQFF
TRBV11-2,TRBJ1-5,-,-,TGTGCCAGCAGCTTAGGGCTAGGGGCTGGAGGCAATCAGCCCCAGCATTTT,CASSLGLGAGGNQPQHF
TRBV7-2,TRBJ1-1,many,-,TGTGCCAGCAGCTCCCTCGCGAACACTGAAGCTTTCTTT,CASSSLANTEAFF
TRBV6-6,TRBJ2-5,-,TRBD1,TGTGCCAGCAGTGGCCGCCGGGACAGGGATTCGGAGACCCAGTACTTC,CASSGRRDRDSETQYF
TRBV6-1,TRBJ2-5,few,TRBD2,TGTGCCAGCAGTATTTGGGACCGGGAGGCGGAGACCCAGTACTTC,CASSIWDREAETQYF
TRBV27,TRBJ2-1,-,TRBD2,TGTGCCAGCAGTCTCTCCCCCGGGACTAGCGGGAGCAGTTCCTACAATGAGCAGTTCTTC,CASSLSPGTSGSSSYNEQFF
TRBV6-2/TRBV6-3,TRBJ1-5,few,-,TGTGCCAGCCGGTTTTATAGCAATCAGCCCCAGCATTTT,CASRFYSNQPQHF
TRBV7-2,TRBJ2-1,many,-,TGTGCCAGCAGCTTTGTGGAGGGAATTCGAAATGAGCAGTTCTTC,CASSFVEGIRNEQFF
TRBV7-8,TRBJ2-3,many,-,TGTGCCAGCAGCTTAGTTGACTCGTCGACAGATACGCAGTATTTT,CASSLVDSSTDTQYF